Here is one TCR beta chain with its context. This sample was taken from a study of human T cells and chemical hapten exposure. MiXCR, applied by TCRdb to the RACE reads, yields one record per CDR3 protein. Of just over 350,000 distinct CDR3 sequences listed, around 6% were seen once; the top ten hold around 6.1%. CDR1 is SGHTA and CDR2 is FQGNSA in the germline V gene. The CDR3 has 15 residues. The V gene end was trimmed by 0 bases and the J gene end by 6 bases; junction bases not matched to a gene: 2. Time point indicated: patch test 2, 6 weeks after DPC sensitization. The treatment is: therapeutic diphenylcyclopropenone sensitization with weekly scalp DPC. Blood sampling occurred before each patch-test application. Unfractionated whole blood was the source of the extracted total RNA.

This TCR was sampled from a woman aged 18-35 years with alopecia areata. Some clones in this sample may be carry-over from other donors' samples. Sequencing was performed on whole blood, taken in connection with sensitization to the hapten diphenylcyclopropenone (DPC). This sequence joins TRBV7-2 and TRBJ1-6; 7 bases are shared with TRBD1. In DNA form, the CDR3 reads TGTGCCAGCAGCTTAGCGGGGACAGCTAATTCACCCCTCCACTTT. This translates into CASSLAGTANSPLHF.